This note documents a single T cell receptor (beta chain) sequence. This sample stems from a study of blood T cell repertoires in COVID-19. V was pared by 5 bases and J by 2 bases, with 5 bases of the junction left unmatched. This CDR3 is built from 15 residues. The germline gives CDR1 LGHNA, CDR2 YNFKEQ. The method was immunoSEQ multiplex PCR; TCRdb's version includes in-frame clones alone and lacks a portion of them. The sample includes about 120,000 clones, less than 90% of them seen just once. The chain has TRBV4-2 and TRBJ2-7; 11 bases align to TRBD2. The sequence came from a woman aged 30 to 39 who had recovered from COVID-19. The sample taken for sequencing was PBMCs or T cells enriched from blood (not recorded which). The CDR3 region is CASSSGLAGPYEQYF. The CDR3 DNA reads TGTGCCAGCAGCAGCGGACTAGCGGGCCCCTACGAGCAGTACTTC.